Sequencing of this TCR beta chain was carried out in a study of beta chain features in type 1 diabetes. Findings of the study overall: A moderate, significant TCRB CDR3 shortening appeared in type 1 diabetes across four CD4+ subsets.

This CDR3 has 12 residues. Trimming cost V 6 bases and J 6 bases, with 13 bases left between them. The germline CDR1 and CDR2 sequences are SGHDT and YYEEEE. Expressed TCRB transcripts got sequenced, as all isolated RNA was reverse transcribed. Here immunoSEQ multiplex PCR was the method, and the copy in TCRdb shows in-frame clones only, minus some. The sample lists almost 350,000 clones, around 9% seen once, with about 1% in the top ten. Concerning this clone: Its antigen is not identified.

Sequenced material: central memory CD4+ T cells from blood. This receptor was obtained from a man aged 25-45 years with type 1 diabetes. The chain employs TRBV5-6 and TRBJ2-7; D may be TRBD1 (6 bases). CDR3 DNA sequence: TGTGCCAGCAACCCTTTCAGGGGCGAGCAGTACTTC. This encodes CASNPFRGEQYF.